The entry below describes one T cell receptor (beta chain). TCRdb keeps only in-frame clones here, not all; method: immunoSEQ multiplex PCR. The sample contains 200,000 or so clones, approximately 88% of which appear only once. This sample was included in a study of blood T cell repertoires in COVID-19. Germline CDR1 and CDR2: LGHDT and YNNKEL (reference sequence). The CDR3 consists of 14 residues. The trim removed 4 bases at V and 4 bases at J, leaving 5 bases unmatched. This chain uses TRBV3-1 (or the pseudogene TRBV3-2) with TRBJ1-2; 8 bases match TRBD1. The sequence was obtained from a woman aged 30 to 39 who had been exposed to COVID-19. The material sequenced was PBMCs or T cells enriched from blood (not recorded which). DNA for the CDR3: TGTGCCAGCAGCCGTGGACAGGGCTTCTATGGCTACACCTTC. The encoded protein is CASSRGQGFYGYTF.